This TCR beta chain comes out of a study of shared clonotypes between healthy human individuals (TCRdb year 2020). Looking at the study overall: The cohort comprised a couple of women and a few men aged 18 to 49 years. For each donor, CD4 naive and CD4 memory were each run on three plates, CD8 naive on two plates, and CD8 memory on one plate. The study deeply sequenced blood TCR repertoires of five healthy adults to estimate repertoire size and the extent of clonotype sharing between individuals. Different laboratories and diverse techniques were used to prepare libraries and sequence TCR repertoires, to increase sequencing depth and limit assay-specific biases. Per donor, leukapheresis produced somewhere between about 0.8 and 9 billion PBMCs.

Worth noting for this clone: Its antigen is still unknown. It has no much larger one-base neighbor in the sample; base qualities were not kept.

Overall results and qualifications from the work: Because the study included a small number of donors, the genetic and exposure-history diversity represented was limited. Sharing across a few donors was observed for around 4.8% of naive CD4, 3.5% of naive CD8, over 2% of memory CD4, and roughly 0.4% of memory CD8 clonotypes. Pairwise subsampling indicated that sequencing depth was expected to affect the degree of clonotype sharing among donors. Clonotypes shared by all four sorted-subset donors showed higher generation probabilities than non-shared clonotypes. Incomplete sequencing was indicated by rarefaction of sorted-subset datasets, despite the large sequencing depth. Sampling was restricted to blood, and TCR repertoires in tissue are likely to differ from TCR repertoires in blood. Naive subsets generally had larger estimated clonotype richness than memory subsets did.

Healthy HIV-negative adults with no recently reported acute infections or vaccinations were included as donors. Every donor was a Caucasian adult living in Nashville, Tennessee, USA. CD8 memory samples consisted of magnetically selected CD45RO+ cells combined with CCR7-negative CD45RA+ effector memory (TemRA) cells. Blood was collected by leukapheresis, and PBMCs were isolated by Ficoll-Histopaque density gradient centrifugation and then cryopreserved in liquid nitrogen vapor phase. Analytical flow cytometry was used to check the purity and quantity of each magnetically sorted T cell population. Genomic DNA was isolated from each sorted fraction and quantified by UV absorbance on a Nanodrop 2000c. CDR3 length: 15 amino acids, cysteine to phenylalanine. Just CDR3 DNA is preserved here, 45 bases in frame from base 1. Trimmed from V: 9 bases; trimmed from J: 2 bases; junction bases lacking a gene match: 9. CDR1 and CDR2 were assigned from the germline V gene as ENHRY and SYGVKD.

Using the deep immunoSEQ assay, TCR CDR3 regions were amplified from genomic DNA by multiplex PCR. Genomic DNA extracted from each cell subset was distributed evenly over all wells of several immunoSEQ 96-well plates, and each plate served as one replicate. Each replicate PCR for sorted subsets received roughly 200 ng genomic DNA, equal to roughly 30,000 T cell genomes. Purified libraries were quantified with a Qubit 3.0 fluorometer, sized on a Bioanalyzer 2100, and re-quantified with the KAPA Library Quantification kit. Every immunoSEQ 96-well plate was sequenced on a separate single-read 150-cycle Illumina NextSeq 550 flow cell. Per the authors' processing: Because the immunoSEQ output included only junctional sequences and no quality scores, the filtering could not be the same as the filtering used for full-length reads. To assign V/J genes and CDR3, sequences were annotated against IMGT germline references using PyIR, a Python wrapper for IgBLAST v1.9. Reads were removed for weak V/J assignments (E-value above 1e-6), missing CDR3, stop codons, out-of-frame junctions, or ambiguous translated residues. V3J clonotypes were defined as sequences sharing an identical inferred V gene, J gene, and CDR3 amino acid sequence. Percentage overlap between repertoires was computed as shared unique clonotypes divided by the size of the smaller repertoire. Three approaches were used to assess repertoire richness: RTK rarefaction, the Chao1 estimator, and Recon v2.1 estimates of unobserved clonotypes. For all TCRbeta clonotypes obtained by the gDNA method from several donors, generation probabilities were computed with OLGA. This is the immuneACCESS table as TCRdb keeps it, with only in-frame sequences that have V and J called. A part of the clones is gone; compared with another copy, unresolved V genes explain less than half, and the rest is unexplained. V and J calls and clone size are as listed in that table; D and trimming were resolved from the DNA. This sample has 550,000 to 800,000 clones in its table, and roughly 91% of those were observed once. The ten largest clones capture 30% to 40% of the sample.

Recombination connected TRBV10-3 to TRBJ2-2; the junction holds 7 bases that match TRBD2. The clonotype originates from a man aged 18 to 29 in good health. Some clones in this sample may be carry-over from other donors' samples. The sample consisted of memory CD8+ T cells from PBMCs. The cell subset or site label of this sample denotes: CD45RO+ cells pooled with CCR7-negative TemRA cells. The DNA is TGTGCCATTCCCGGGACTACCCTAAACACCGGGGAGCTGTTTTTT. This yields the protein CAIPGTTLNTGELFF.